This T cell receptor beta chain is drawn from a study of blood T cell repertoires in COVID-19. Looking at the study overall: Both acute and convalescent COVID-19 samples were obtained from the United States, Italy and Spain. PBMCs, B-cell-depleted T cells, or T cells were the source of the cDNA or gDNA that made up the material.

Clones were read by immunoSEQ multiplex PCR, and TCRdb kept only the in-frame ones, dropping some. The sample holds around 230,000 clones; just under 85% are singletons and the top ten take approximately 16%. Germline assignment: CDR1 MNHEY and CDR2 SVGAGI. The V gene lost 7 bases and the J gene lost 4 bases, with 10 bases spanning the gap. This CDR3 spans 12 amino acids. The receptor comes from a middle-aged man who had recovered from COVID-19. Source material: PBMCs or T cells enriched from blood (not recorded which). The chain is built from TRBV6-5 and TRBJ1-1; no clear D. CDR3 coding DNA: TGTGCCAGCAAAGGCAGAGGCACTGAAGCTTTCTTT. It codes for CASKGRGTEAFF.